This T cell receptor (beta chain) stems from a study of T-cell reconstitution after alpha-beta-depleted transplantation in children. From germline, CDR1 is SGHTA and CDR2 FQGNSA. This CDR3 comprises 15 residues. V was cut by 1 base and J by 2 bases, with 10 bases left in between. The authors prepared the TCRbeta library with unique molecular identifiers. TCRdb used MiXCR to reprocess the PCR reads, holding one entry per CDR3 protein. This sample has about 610,000 distinct CDR3 sequences, with over 9.5% found just once. This clonotype was picked up a small number of times. The chain combines TRBV7-2 with TRBJ2-3; D gene ambiguous. This receptor was obtained from a human donor who donated a stem cell graft to a child with acute myeloid leukemia. Sequenced material: PBMCs from the stem cell graft donor, taken from the stem cell graft. The CDR3 nucleotides read TGTGCCAGCAGCTTAGAGGGCAGTTTCACAGATACGCAGTATTTT. Its translation: CASSLEGSFTDTQYF.